The sequence of this TCR beta chain was determined in a study of OX40 agonist ivuxolimab in advanced cancers. Looking at the study overall: Patients undergoing dose escalation presented with hepatocellular carcinoma, melanoma, renal cell or head and neck cancer. Three patients, one with hepatocellular carcinoma and two with cutaneous melanoma, responded partially.

CDR1 is LGHNT, CDR2 FRNRAP, per germline. The CDR3 is made up of 14 amino acids. The repertoire was sequenced with immunoSEQ multiplex PCR; TCRdb's copy has only in-frame clones and lacks some. The sample comprises approximately 61,000 clones, 89% of which are singletons, and approximately 20% rests with the top ten. General study findings and limits: At 0.1 to 3.0 mg/kg and by week 6, CD4+ and CD8+ T cells in the blood had expanded clonally. CD8+ T cells showed, on average, more clonal expansion than CD4+ cells.

About this clone: Its matching antigen is unknown. One end of the junction is discordant with germline, which a read error may explain. Other DNA sequences of this sample code for an identical CDR3.

The specimen comprised CD4+ or CD8+ T cells sorted from blood, sampled in a trial of the OX40 agonist ivuxolimab. V usage is TRBV12-5 and J usage is TRBJ2-7; TRBD1 matches at 12 bases. This TCR came from an adult with an advanced solid tumor such as melanoma, head and neck, liver or kidney cancer. The CDR3, as DNA: TGTGCTAGTGGAAGGGGACAGGGGGCCGACGAACAGTACTTC. Translation: CASGRGQGADEQYF.